The entry below describes one T cell receptor beta chain. Per the original data handling: Amplification with reference gene primers provided the estimates of nucleated cell counts. Assay: immunoSEQ multiplex PCR; the TCRdb copy retains only in-frame clones and omits some. V and J calls and clone size follow that table, whereas D and trimming were derived from the DNA. This sample has a few hundred thousand clones, with around 92% found just once. The entry originates in a study of blood T cell repertoires in COVID-19. About the research overall: COVID-19 samples collected from the United States, Italy and Spain covered acute and convalescent phases.

This CDR3 has 15 residues. Germline V gives CDR1 LGHNT, CDR2 FRNRAP. Trimming cost V 5 bases and J 1 base; bases outside gene matches: 5. The TCR sequence derives from a man aged 40-55 years with acute or convalescent COVID-19. Sequencing was done on a sample of peripheral blood. This chain connects TRBV12-5 to TRBJ1-1; TRBD1 aligns across 9 bases. In nucleotides, the CDR3 is TGTGCTAGTGGTCGGCCGGGACAGGGGAACACTGAAGCTTTCTTT. This sequence encodes CASGRPGQGNTEAFF.